The clone carrying this T cell receptor beta chain has just a few counts. Its antigen is not identified. Germline values: CDR1 DFQATT, CDR2 SNEGSKA (reference sequence). This CDR3 comprises 11 residues. These data are taken from a study of identical twins. One entry per CDR3 protein, called by TCRdb with MiXCR from the 5' RACE reads. The sample holds 1,800,000 or so distinct CDR3 sequences, less than 40% seen once. Study outcomes and limitations: The study found excess low generation probability among twin-shared out-of-frame alpha sequences. Models underestimated TCR alpha sharing (out-of-frame) in monozygotic twins. The presence of invariant MAIT and iNKT cells could partly confound analyses of zero-insertion sequences. Twins' excess sharing was less marked for out-of-frame beta sequences.

The source material was cord blood. This sequence originates from a newborn girl in good health. This chain uses TRBV20-1 with TRBJ2-5; no reliable D call. The end of the DNA aligns better with TRBJ2-7, so the J call may be wrong. DNA for the CDR3: TGCAGTGGACGGCAGGCCTACGAGCAGTACTTC. Protein sequence: CSGRQAYEQYF.